Sequencing of this T cell receptor beta chain was carried out in a study of pediatric ulcerative colitis. This clone was detected once. As yet, its antigen is unknown. Blood was drawn at the time of colonoscopy. Libraries were prepared by immunoSEQ multiplex PCR; TCRdb keeps only in-frame clonotypes and omits some of them. This table holds under 45,000 clones, around four fifths found once. Whole-study results and caveats: Compared with controls, ulcerative colitis showed greater blood-rectum clone sharing.

Germline assignment: CDR1 MNHEY and CDR2 SVGAGI. This CDR3 region has 14 residues. V shed 5 bases, J shed 5 bases, and the junction held 6 bases outside the gene matches. The sample comprised blood. V is TRBV6-5 and J is TRBJ2-5; 9 nucleotides align to TRBD1. The receptor was derived from a girl aged 10 to 17 with moderate ulcerative colitis. CDR3 nucleotides: TGTGCCAGCAGTCCTACAGGGGGCCCGGAGACCCAGTACTTC. Its protein product is CASSPTGGPETQYF.